The present TCR beta chain was sequenced within a study of blood T cells in healthy people across ages. Through a sample-barcoded 5' primer and a J-beta primer mix, a second PCR was run for about 6 to 12 cycles. A tag from a template-switch adaptor with 12 random nucleotides marked each cDNA molecule. MiXCR, applied by TCRdb to the 5' RACE reads, yields one record per CDR3 protein. The table lists around 1.5 million distinct CDR3 sequences, around 42% of them singletons. This clonotype was detected only a few times. The CDR3 has 15 residues. The V gene's germline CDR1 is DFQATT and CDR2 SNEGSKA (reference sequence). J was trimmed by 5 bases and V by 4 bases; bases with no gene match: 13.

The sequenced material came from blood. The sequence was obtained from a woman in her late teens or twenties in good health. The gene calls are TRBV20-1 and TRBJ2-5; 7 bases are shared with TRBD1. CDR3 region: CSAKLSLVRGETQYF. The CDR3 DNA reads TGCAGTGCTAAGCTATCGCTAGTCAGGGGGGAGACCCAGTACTTC.